This passage covers 14 T cell receptor beta chains from one sample sequenced in a study of type 1 regulatory T cells (dated by TCRdb to the early 2020s). Paper-wide results and their limitations: Tr1 cells showed a more restricted TCR repertoire than non-Tr1 cells, which the study interpreted as alloantigen-induced clonal expansion.

No antigens are known for them. Sequenced on an Illumina MiSeq. TCRdb reworked the public reads: Q25 trimming with fastp, MiXCR clone assembly, productive beta chains retained. Rows with one shared CDR3 protein collapse into an entry with the most common genes and DNA. The sample includes 6,300 or so distinct CDR3 sequences, with 33% observed a single time. Of the sample, roughly 23% is held by the ten largest clones. The specimen sequenced was cultured type 1 regulatory T (Tr1) cells, either the whole culture or a sorted fraction (not recorded which). The cell subset or site label on this specimen signifies: type 1 regulatory T cells sorted from the T-allo10 product. All receptors derive from a human donor in good health.

The chain links TRBV5-1 to TRBJ1-2, with a weak D call TRBD1 (5 bases). Germline loops: CDR1 SGHRS, CDR2 YFSETQ. Between the trimmed V and J ends, which lost 4 bases and 0 bases, there was a span of 13 bases. This CDR3 contains 15 residues. CDR3: CASSPQEVANYGYTF. As DNA, the CDR3 is TGCGCCAGCAGCCCACAGGAGGTGGCTAACTATGGCTACACCTTC.

This clonotype was observed at least ten times. Here the CDR3 reads CASSLVVAYNEQFF. The CDR3 region has the DNA TGTGCCAGCAGCTTAGTGGTAGCTTACAATGAGCAGTTCTTC. The J gene is TRBJ2-1, the V gene TRBV7-2; D is unclear. Trimming pared 1 base from V and 4 bases from J, leaving 8 bases between. The CDR3 runs to 14 residues. The V gene's germline CDR1 is SGHTA and CDR2 FQGNSA.

The J gene is TRBJ2-1, the V gene TRBV6-2 or TRBV6-3; 14 bases fit TRBD2. V shed 0 bases, J shed 9 bases, and the junction held 4 bases outside the gene matches. This CDR3 has 16 amino acids. Germline CDR1 reads MNHEY; CDR2 reads SVGEGT. The chain's CDR3 is CASSYSGLAGALEQFF. The DNA of the CDR3 is TGTGCCAGCAGTTACTCGGGACTAGCGGGAGCGCTTGAGCAGTTCTTC.

This clonotype has a handful of counts. V is TRBV6-2 or TRBV6-3 and J is TRBJ1-5, with D hard to call. Germline V gives CDR1 MNHEY, CDR2 SVGEGT. V lost 6 bases, J lost 9 bases, and 21 bases lay in between. The length of the CDR3 is 15 residues. Written as DNA, the CDR3 is TGTGCCAGCAGCCCCTGGCGGGTTCGGGCATCGCCCCAGCATTTT. Translating it yields CASSPWRVRASPQHF.

V usage is TRBV3-1 and J usage is TRBJ2-3; D might be TRBD2 (6 bases). This CDR3 comprises 14 residues. The germline V gene has CDR1 LGHDT and CDR2 YNNKEL (reference sequence). The V end lost 3 bases, the J end lost 8 bases, and 15 bases lay between the germline ends. The CDR3 DNA follows: TGTGCCAGCAGCCAGGAGGGACTTGCTGGTACGCAGTATTTT. This codes for CASSQEGLAGTQYF.

Notes on this clonotype: This may come from a read error, since a much larger clone is one base off. The chain combines TRBV4-3 with TRBJ1-5, with 7 bases lining up with TRBD1. The V gene end was trimmed by 0 bases and the J gene end by 4 bases; junction bases not matched to a gene: 12. Germline V gene data show CDR1 as LGHNA and CDR2 as YSLEER. The CDR3 is made up of 18 amino acids. The CDR3 reads CASSQEGGRGEGNQPQHF. As DNA, the CDR3 is TGCGCCAGCAGCCAAGAGGGGGGCAGGGGGGAGGGTAATCAGCCCCAGCATTTT.

This chain uses TRBV6-5 with TRBJ1-1; tentative D call: TRBD1 (5 bases). The V gene's germline CDR1 is MNHEY and CDR2 SVGAGI. The CDR3 is 15 amino acids. V dropped 6 bases and J dropped 1 base, with 15 bases sitting between them. CDR3 in DNA: TGTGCCAGCAGAAAAGTGCCTGGGGGGAACACTGAAGCTTTCTTT. Its protein product is CASRKVPGGNTEAFF.

This clonotype was detected a few times. V and J are TRBV29-1 and TRBJ1-1; D might be TRBD1 (5 bases). The CDR3 sequence is 14 residues long. Per the germline V gene, CDR1 is SQVTM and CDR2 is ANQGSEA. With 7 bases removed from V and 5 bases from J, the gap between germline ends came to 20 bases. The CDR3 loop reads CSGRQRGSFTEAFF. The CDR3 DNA sequence: TGCAGCGGGCGTCAGCGGGGGTCATTTACTGAAGCTTTCTTT.

Of note for this clonotype: A read error is possible here, since a much larger clone lies one base away. This chain links TRBV6-1 with TRBJ2-4; D uncertain. Trimming cost V 5 bases and J 0 bases, with 8 bases left between them. The CDR3 covers 14 residues. In germline, CDR1 is MNHNS, CDR2 SASEGT. CDR3 bases: TGTGCCAGCAGTAAATTTCTAGCCAAAAACATTCAGTACTTC. Protein product: CASSKFLAKNIQYF.

The chain uses TRBV6-6 and TRBJ2-7; 7 bases are a match to TRBD2. Germline V CDR1 and CDR2: MNHNY, SVGAGI (reference sequence). The CDR3 runs 16 residues. Unmatched junction bases numbered 15, after V lost 5 bases and J lost 5 bases. CDR3: CASSTGTTNRFDEQYF. Written as DNA, the CDR3 is TGTGCCAGCAGTACCGGGACTACCAATCGTTTCGACGAGCAGTACTTC.

V gene TRBV24-1 combines with J gene TRBJ1-5; D perhaps matches TRBD1 (5 bases). The V and J ends lost 4 bases and 3 bases respectively, with 9 bases between them. Germline assignment: CDR1 KGHDR and CDR2 SFDVKD. The CDR3 has 14 amino acids. The CDR3 nucleotides are TGTGCCACCAGTGAGGGACCGCCCAATCAGCCCCAGCATTTT. Translation: CATSEGPPNQPQHF.

By share, this clonotype counts as medium-sized. The V and J genes are TRBV5-1 and TRBJ1-3; D ambiguous. The germline V gene encodes CDR1 SGHRS and CDR2 YFSETQ. The V and J ends lost 0 bases and 4 bases respectively, with 8 bases between them. The CDR3 totals 14 residues. The CDR3, as DNA: TGCGCCAGCAGCTTGGAGGGTAGAGGAAACACCATATATTTT. It encodes CASSLEGRGNTIYF.

Turning to this clonotype: Just one base apart from a much larger clone, this may be a read error. This sequence joins TRBV5-1 and TRBJ2-7; 7 nucleotides agree with TRBD1. The V segment lost 0 bases and the J segment 3 bases; nucleotides outside the gene matches: 3. CDR3 length: 14 residues. Germline CDR1 reads SGHRS; CDR2 reads YFSETQ. The CDR3 region is CASSLEGADYEQYF. CDR3 sequence (DNA): TGCGCCAGCAGCTTGGAGGGGGCGGACTACGAGCAGTACTTC.

This clonotype occurred a few times. The CDR3 loop reads CSGKIGANTGELFF. Here the CDR3 DNA reads TGCAGCGGTAAAATAGGAGCGAACACCGGGGAGCTGTTTTTT. This sequence joins TRBV29-1 and TRBJ2-2; D not certain. Germline V gene data show CDR1 as SQVTM and CDR2 as ANQGSEA. CDR3 length: 14 residues. Trimming pared 7 bases from V and 0 bases from J, leaving 12 bases between.